These T cell receptor beta chains were read from a single sample in a study of molecular identifiers for immune sequencing clone quantification. TCRdb reprocessed the PCR reads via MiXCR and lists one record per CDR3 protein. The repertoire consists of about 630,000 distinct CDR3 sequences, with 25% occurring once and the leading ten covering 0.7% to 0.95%. The sample taken for sequencing was naive CD8+ T cells from blood, with Jurkat cell RNA spiked in. These receptors originate from a human donor in good health. Some libraries in this study had Jurkat cell RNA spiked in. Each CDR3 is given with its conserved first and last residue. A D gene is named only where the DNA matches it firmly. Expanded clones get a size class; other rows say once, few or many, or leave the size out.

abundance	j_gene	d_gene	v_gene	CDR3nt	CDR3aa
few	TRBJ2-7	.	TRBV21-1	TGTGCCAGCAGCAAAAGGCGCAGCCTCTCCTACGAGCAGTACTTC	CASSKRRSLSYEQYF
.	TRBJ2-3	.	TRBV19	TGTGCCAGTAGTATATTTGGGGACTTCACAGATACGCAGTATTTT	CASSIFGDFTDTQYF
many	TRBJ2-7	TRBD2	TRBV28	TGTGCCAGCAGCTCTCAGCGGGAGGGACCCTACGAGCAGTACTTC	CASSSQREGPYEQYF
many	TRBJ1-4	.	TRBV28	TGTGCCAGCAGTCCCTCACGTGAAAAACTGTTTTTT	CASSPSREKLFF
many	TRBJ1-1	.	TRBV25-1	TGTGCCAGCTCAGACCGGGGTCCGAACACTGAAGCTTTCTTT	CASSDRGPNTEAFF
.	TRBJ1-2	TRBD1	TRBV4-1	TGCGCCAGCAGCCATGAATCAGACAGGGCAATCTATGGCTACACCTTC	CASSHESDRAIYGYTF
.	TRBJ2-7	.	TRBV5-8	TGTGCCAGCAGCCCAGGGGACCCTTTC	CASSPGDPF
.	TRBJ2-3	.	TRBV6-2/TRBV6-3	TGTGCCAACAGTTACTTTAGGCCGGCGCCCTTAGATCCGCCGTATTTT	CANSYFRPAPLDPPYF
many	TRBJ2-5	.	TRBV30	TGTGCCTGGAGTGTCTTGTCCGAGACCCAGTACTTC	CAWSVLSETQYF
many	TRBJ2-3	TRBD2	TRBV3-1	TGTGCCAGCAGCCCAACTAGCGGGAGGGGAGATACGCAGTATTTT	CASSPTSGRGDTQYF
.	TRBJ1-5	TRBD1	TRBV13	TGTGCCAGCAGCTCGGGAGACAGGGACGGCAATCAGCCCCAGCATTTT	CASSSGDRDGNQPQHF
many	TRBJ1-1	.	TRBV6-2/TRBV6-3	TGTGCCAGCAGTTACGTGGGATTGAACACTGAAGCTTTCTTT	CASSYVGLNTEAFF
many	TRBJ1-5	.	TRBV6-6	TGTGCCAGCACGAGTCGTGGGATAACTCAGCCCCAGCATTTT	CASTSRGITQPQHF
many	TRBJ2-3	TRBD2	TRBV20-1	TGCAGTGCTAGAGATTGGCGGGAGACGGTAGATACGCAGTATTTT	CSARDWRETVDTQYF
many	TRBJ2-7	TRBD2	TRBV7-2	TGTGCCAGCAGCTTAGGCGGCGGGAGTGGATACGAGCAGTACTTC	CASSLGGGSGYEQYF
few	TRBJ1-5	.	TRBV5-6	TGTGCCAGCAGCCGGGGGGTGAGGATAGATCAGCCCCAGCATTTT	CASSRGVRIDQPQHF
many	TRBJ2-5	.	TRBV5-1	TGCGCCAGCAGCAGCTACTACCAAGAGACCCAGTACTTC	CASSSYYQETQYF
few	TRBJ1-2	.	TRBV13	TGTGCCAGCAGGGGTGGGTCTTACTATGGCTACACCTTC	CASRGGSYYGYTF
many	TRBJ1-1	.	TRBV6-5	TGTGCCAGCAGGGGATTGAACACTGAAGCTTTCTTT	CASRGLNTEAFF
.	TRBJ2-3	.	TRBV14	TGTGCCAGCAGCGGGATGGGTTGTCCGTCCACAGATACGCAGTATTTT	CASSGMGCPSTDTQYF
many	TRBJ2-5	.	TRBV6-2/TRBV6-3	TGTGCCAGCAGTTACTTTACGGGGGGCCTAGAAGAGACCCAGTACTTC	CASSYFTGGLEETQYF
many	TRBJ2-7	.	TRBV9	TGTGCCAGCAGTCGCTCCGAGGGGGAGGGCAACGAGCAGTACTTC	CASSRSEGEGNEQYF
many	TRBJ2-5	TRBD2	TRBV13	TGTGCCAGCAGCTACATGACTAGCGGAAACCAAGAGACCCAGTACTTC	CASSYMTSGNQETQYF
many	TRBJ2-6	.	TRBV10-3	TGTGCCATCAGTGGGGGGGACGTCCTGACTTTC	CAISGGDVLTF
many	TRBJ2-7	TRBD2	TRBV4-1	TGCGCCAGCAGCCAAGCGGGACTAGCAGAGTACGAGCAGTACTTC	CASSQAGLAEYEQYF
.	TRBJ1-4	TRBD1	TRBV7-9	TGTGCCAGCAGCCCGCAGACAGGGTTTGATGAAAAACTGTTTTTT	CASSPQTGFDEKLFF
few	TRBJ1-1	.	TRBV7-9	TGTGCCAGCAGCAACCAGGGAGTTGAAGCTTTCTTT	CASSNQGVEAFF
.	TRBJ1-1	TRBD1	TRBV6-6	TGTGCCAGCAGTTACCCGAGACAGGGGGCACCTTATACTGAAGCTTTCTTT	CASSYPRQGAPYTEAFF
many	TRBJ2-7	.	TRBV7-9	TGTGCCAGCAGCCATGGGTCTAGCGAAAGCTCCTACGAGCAGTACTTC	CASSHGSSESSYEQYF
many	TRBJ2-1	TRBD2	TRBV5-6	TGTGCCAGCACCCCCCGGCTAGCGGTAAATGAGCAGTTCTTC	CASTPRLAVNEQFF
many	TRBJ2-1	TRBD1	TRBV25-1	TGTGCCAGCAGTGAATTAGAGGATGGCAGGGGGTTTTGGCTTGAGCAGTTCTTC	CASSELEDGRGFWLEQFF
.	TRBJ2-1	.	TRBV28	TGTGCCAGCAGTTTAAGGCGGAGCTCCTACAATGAGCAGTTCTTC	CASSLRRSSYNEQFF
many	TRBJ1-5	.	TRBV28	TGTGCCAGCAGCCCCCGTGACAGTTATAGCAATCAGCCCCAGCATTTT	CASSPRDSYSNQPQHF
few	TRBJ2-3	.	TRBV25-1	TGTGCCAGCAGTGACCGACTTTCCTTGGACCCAGATACGCAGTATTTT	CASSDRLSLDPDTQYF
many	TRBJ2-3	.	TRBV20-1	TGCAGTGCCCGGGCCGCGGGAGATACGCAGTATTTT	CSARAAGDTQYF
.	TRBJ2-6	.	TRBV4-2	TGTACCAGCAGCCAAGATCGAACAGGCAACTCTGGGGCCAACGTCCTGACTTTC	CTSSQDRTGNSGANVLTF
many	TRBJ2-1	.	TRBV12-3/TRBV12-4	TGTGCCAGCAGTTTTGGAGACTACAATGAGCAGTTCTTC	CASSFGDYNEQFF
.	TRBJ1-5	.	TRBV6-2/TRBV6-3	TGTGCCAGCAGGATGGACAGCCAATATAGCAATCAGCCCCAGCATTTT	CASRMDSQYSNQPQHF
.	TRBJ2-7	.	TRBV5-5	TGTGCCAGCAGCCTAAACTCCCACGAGCAGTACTTC	CASSLNSHEQYF
many	TRBJ1-1	TRBD1	TRBV12-3/TRBV12-4	TGTGCCAGCAGTCACCAGGGGGTTTTGGGGAACACTGAAGCTTTCTTT	CASSHQGVLGNTEAFF
.	TRBJ1-2	TRBD1	TRBV4-1	TGCGCCAGCAGCCAGCTACAGGGGAACTATGGCTACACCTTC	CASSQLQGNYGYTF
many	TRBJ1-1	.	TRBV7-9	TGTGCCAGCAGCTTAGGGCCGAGGAAAGCTTTCTTT	CASSLGPRKAFF
.	TRBJ1-1	TRBD1	TRBV28	TGTGCGAGCAGCCAGAGGGACAGGGCGTACACTGAAGCTCTCTTT	CASSQRDRAYTEALF
.	TRBJ2-7	.	TRBV4-3	TGCGCCAGCAGCCACCAAGGTGCAGGCGCCTGGGAGCAGTACTTC	CASSHQGAGAWEQYF